What follows are 8 T cell receptor beta chains derived from one specimen sequenced in a study of CD4 T cells in relation to SARS-CoV-2 and coronaviruses. TCRdb's table, derived via immunoSEQ multiplex PCR, lists solely in-frame clones and lacks some. The sample lists about 56,000 clones; roughly 94% were seen once. The sequenced sample consisted of naive CD4+ T cells from PBMCs. Subset given: naive CD4+ T cells isolated by negative enrichment. The receptors come from an adult with COVID-19.

The table lists this clone with a few counts. The V call is TRBV30, the J call TRBJ1-5; 9 nucleotides match TRBD1. The CDR3 sequence is 16 residues long. Trimming at V came to 2 bases and at J to 6 bases, leaving 11 bases not matched to a gene. The germline gives CDR1 GTSNPN, CDR2 SVGIG (reference sequence). The CDR3 DNA reads TGTGCCTGGAGTCCCCGACAAGACAGGGGGATTCAGCCCCAGCATTTT. This codes for CAWSPRQDRGIQPQHF.

The chain uses TRBV7-2 and TRBJ2-1; possibly TRBD1 for D (5 bases). CDR1 and CDR2 (germline): SGHTA, FQGNSA. The CDR3 totals 16 residues. Trimming stripped 5 bases from V and 6 bases from J, with 20 bases between. The CDR3 region is CASSPLRTSGANEQFF. In nucleotides, the CDR3 is TGTGCCAGCAGCCCCCTCCGGACAAGTGGGGCCAATGAGCAGTTCTTC.

V and J are TRBV7-9 and TRBJ2-2; 13 positions agree with TRBD2. The CDR3 loop spans 16 amino acids. The trim removed 5 bases at V and 3 bases at J, leaving 3 bases unmatched. Looked up from germline, CDR1 is SEHNR and CDR2 is FQNEAQ (reference sequence). The CDR3 nucleotides are TGTGCCAGCAGCAAGGGACTAGCGGGATACACCGGGGAGCTGTTTTTT. Encoded protein: CASSKGLAGYTGELFF.

The V call is TRBV6-4, the J call TRBJ2-1; 12 bases are shared with TRBD2. CDR1 is MRHNA, CDR2 SNTAGT, per germline. CDR3 length equals 16 residues. V shed 3 bases and J 4 bases; nucleotides not matched to a gene: 4. The CDR3 reads CASSDLAGGEYNEQFF. DNA for the CDR3: TGTGCCAGCAGTGATCTAGCGGGAGGGGAATACAATGAGCAGTTCTTC.

The V call is TRBV2, the J call TRBJ2-1; D may be TRBD2 (5 bases). CDR1 is SNHLY and CDR2 is FYNNEI in the germline V gene. The CDR3 covers 15 residues. Deletions cut 3 bases from V and 4 bases from J, with 13 bases between. CDR3 DNA sequence: TGTGCCAGCAGTGAGGGCGGAGGAAGATACAATGAGCAGTTCTTC. Protein sequence: CASSEGGGRYNEQFF.

This clone was seen just once. The chain uses TRBV5-1 and TRBJ2-5; 11 bases align to TRBD2. Germline V gene data show CDR1 as SGHRS and CDR2 as YFSETQ. The CDR3 sequence is 15 residues long. The junction had 5 bases not matched to a gene; V was cut back by 5 bases and J by 2 bases. The CDR3 DNA reads TGCGCCAGCAGTCGTAGCGGGGGGGGGCAAGAGACCCAGTACTTC. This sequence encodes CASSRSGGGQETQYF.

This clone was observed a single time. The chain uses TRBV6-5 and TRBJ2-5; TRBD2 matches 11 bases. The CDR3 length is 15 residues. Looked up from germline, CDR1 is MNHEY and CDR2 is SVGAGI. V shed 5 bases and J 1 base; nucleotides not matched to a gene: 3. DNA of the CDR3: TGTGCCAGCAGTACTAGCGGGAGTTTCCAAGAGACCCAGTACTTC. This gives the protein CASSTSGSFQETQYF.

The chain uses TRBV5-1 and TRBJ2-1; tentative D call: TRBD2 (6 bases). V lost 7 bases and J 3 bases, leaving 11 bases between the germline ends. Germline loops: CDR1 SGHRS, CDR2 YFSETQ. The CDR3 has 13 amino acids. CDR3 protein: CASRGTNYNEQFF. In DNA, the CDR3 is TGCGCCAGCCGGGGGACCAACTACAATGAGCAGTTCTTC.